The T cell receptor beta chain described here comes from a study of blood T cells in healthy people across ages. Study results and caveats: Not knowing donor CMV status may have confounded expanded clonotype changes. More naive CD4+ cells and higher diversity marked long-lived donors relative to aged donors.

Concerning this clonotype: The antigen remains unidentified.

CDR1 MDHEN and CDR2 SYDVKM come from the germline V gene. V was cut by 7 bases and J by 7 bases, with 14 bases left in between. The CDR3 is made up of 13 amino acids. PCR was performed a second time for 7 to 11 cycles using a sample-barcoded 5' primer and a J-beta primer mix. MiXCR was run by TCRdb on the 5' RACE reads, yielding one entry per CDR3 protein. The sample carries about 1,500,000 distinct CDR3 sequences, about 28% recorded once. The sequence derives from a woman in her 30s in good health. Material for sequencing was blood. The rearrangement uses TRBV28 and TRBJ1-5, with a weak D call TRBD1 (6 bases). The CDR3 sequence is CASIAGGSQPQHF. The DNA of the CDR3 is TGTGCCAGCATAGCGGGGGGCAGCCAGCCCCAGCATTTT.